This is a list of T cell receptor beta chains from one sample in a study of cytomegalovirus exposure and HLA in healthy donors. Produced via immunoSEQ multiplex PCR; TCRdb's table is partial and in-frame only. Among about 140,000 clones listed, 79% were seen once. The specimen was PBMCs. The receptors come from a man aged 40-55 years in good health and CMV-seropositive. Each CDR3 is given with its conserved first and last residue. A D gene is named only where the DNA matches it firmly. The listing skips clone size in some rows; elsewhere it reads once, few, many or a size class.

v_gene	abundance	d_gene	j_gene	CDR3aa	CDR3nt
TRBV6-1	-	-	TRBJ2-1	CASSEVNVRRGGSSYNEQFF	TGTGCCAGCAGTGAAGTGAACGTTAGAAGAGGCGGTTCTTCCTACAATGAGCAGTTCTTC
TRBV5-1	-	-	TRBJ2-3	CASSLDVGETDTQYF	TGCGCCAGCAGCTTGGACGTGGGAGAGACAGATACGCAGTATTTT
TRBV6-1	-	TRBD2	TRBJ2-3	CASTGTSGGSDTQYF	TGTGCCAGCACCGGGACTAGCGGGGGTTCAGATACGCAGTATTTT
TRBV5-1	-	-	TRBJ1-2	CASSLGLEGYGYTF	TGCGCCAGCAGCTTGGGTCTAGAAGGCTATGGCTACACCTTC
TRBV5-1	-	-	TRBJ1-4	CASSRQDNEKLFF	TGCGCCAGCAGCCGACAGGACAATGAAAAACTGTTTTTT
TRBV30	-	-	TRBJ1-5	CAWRGYRGKQPQHF	TGTGCCTGGAGAGGCTACAGAGGGAAGCAGCCCCAGCATTTT
TRBV6-1	-	TRBD1	TRBJ1-1	CASRIGTDTEAFF	TGTGCCAGCAGGATAGGGACAGACACTGAAGCTTTCTTT
TRBV30	-	TRBD2	TRBJ2-1	CAWSAGLAHNEQFF	TGTGCCTGGAGTGCCGGACTAGCTCACAATGAGCAGTTCTTC
TRBV7-6	-	-	TRBJ2-3	CASSLGIVSTDTQYF	TGTGCCAGCAGCTTAGGAATAGTGTCCACAGATACGCAGTATTTT
TRBV5-1	-	-	TRBJ2-1	CASSSTPGAFNEQFF	TGCGCCAGCAGCTCGACCCCAGGGGCATTCAATGAGCAGTTCTTC
TRBV5-6	-	-	TRBJ2-3	CASSSSGDTQYF	TGTGCCAGCAGCTCGTCGGGAGATACGCAGTATTTT
TRBV30	-	-	TRBJ2-1	CAWSVEAGSYNEQFF	TGTGCCTGGAGTGTAGAGGCGGGGTCCTACAATGAGCAGTTCTTC
TRBV7-9	-	TRBD1	TRBJ1-2	CSSSLDSGTGGGYTF	TGTTCCAGCAGCTTAGATTCCGGGACAGGGGGTGGCTACACCTTC
TRBV27	-	TRBD1	TRBJ1-6	CASSPGTGESPLHF	TGTGCCAGCAGCCCCGGGACAGGGGAATCACCCCTCCACTTT
TRBV19	-	TRBD1	TRBJ2-1	CASSIGQGAYNEQFF	TGTGCCAGTAGTATTGGACAGGGGGCCTACAATGAGCAGTTCTTC
TRBV13	-	TRBD2	TRBJ2-3	CASSSRGLESTQYF	TGTGCCAGCAGCTCCCGGGGACTAGAAAGTACGCAGTATTTT
TRBV29-1	-	TRBD1	TRBJ2-7	CSSHGQVPYEQYF	TGCAGTTCCCACGGACAGGTTCCCTACGAGCAGTACTTC
TRBV10-1	-	TRBD1	TRBJ2-7	CATDGGQGQEQYF	TGCGCCACCGACGGGGGACAGGGACAAGAGCAGTACTTC
TRBV28	-	TRBD2	TRBJ2-7	CASSFGTSGPHYEQYF	TGTGCCAGCAGTTTCGGGACTAGCGGGCCCCACTACGAGCAGTACTTC
TRBV10-3	-	-	TRBJ2-7	CAISALGDSYEQYF	TGTGCCATCAGCGCGCTTGGAGATTCCTACGAGCAGTACTTC
TRBV6-5	-	TRBD1	TRBJ1-2	CASSDVRGTAVF	TGTGCCAGCAGTGACGTTAGAGGGACAGCCGTATTC
TRBV27	-	-	TRBJ2-3	CASSLSDGVLGDTQYF	TGTGCCAGCAGTTTATCGGACGGGGTCCTTGGAGATACGCAGTATTTT
TRBV6-1	few	TRBD1	TRBJ1-4	CASRKGQGNEKLFF	TGTGCCAGCCGCAAGGGACAGGGGAATGAAAAACTGTTTTTT
TRBV5-4	-	-	TRBJ1-2	CASSLEGAGRSYGYTF	TGTGCCAGCAGCTTGGAGGGAGCGGGTAGGTCCTATGGCTACACCTTC
TRBV5-8	-	TRBD1	TRBJ1-4	CASSLEGTEGEKLFF	TGTGCCAGCAGCTTGGAAGGGACAGAAGGTGAAAAACTGTTTTTT
TRBV5-1	-	TRBD2	TRBJ2-1	CASSTTLAGGVGNEQFF	TGCGCCAGCAGCACCACCCTAGCGGGAGGCGTCGGCAATGAGCAGTTCTTC
TRBV25-1	-	TRBD1	TRBJ2-5	CASSEIGGRQETQYF	TGTGCCAGCAGTGAAATAGGGGGCCGCCAAGAGACCCAGTACTTC
TRBV11-2	-	TRBD1	TRBJ2-2	CASSWGQGGTGELFF	TGTGCCAGCAGCTGGGGACAGGGGGGGACCGGGGAGCTGTTTTTT
TRBV28	-	-	TRBJ1-5	CATRTGLNQPQHF	TGTGCCACCCGAACAGGGCTCAATCAGCCCCAGCATTTT